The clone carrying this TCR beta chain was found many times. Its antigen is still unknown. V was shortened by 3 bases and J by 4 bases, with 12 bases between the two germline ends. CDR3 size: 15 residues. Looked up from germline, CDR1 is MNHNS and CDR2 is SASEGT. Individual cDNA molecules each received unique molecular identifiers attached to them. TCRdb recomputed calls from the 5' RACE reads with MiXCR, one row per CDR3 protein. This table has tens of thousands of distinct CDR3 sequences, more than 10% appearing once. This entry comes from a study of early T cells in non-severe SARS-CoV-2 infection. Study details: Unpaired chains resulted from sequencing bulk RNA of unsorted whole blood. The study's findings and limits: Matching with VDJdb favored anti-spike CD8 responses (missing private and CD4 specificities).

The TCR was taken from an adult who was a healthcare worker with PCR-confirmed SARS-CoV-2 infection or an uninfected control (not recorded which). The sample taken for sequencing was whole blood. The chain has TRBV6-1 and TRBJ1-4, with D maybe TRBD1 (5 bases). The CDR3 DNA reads TGTGCCAGCAGTGAGCCGGGACGGCATAATGAAAAACTGTTTTTT. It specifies CASSEPGRHNEKLFF.